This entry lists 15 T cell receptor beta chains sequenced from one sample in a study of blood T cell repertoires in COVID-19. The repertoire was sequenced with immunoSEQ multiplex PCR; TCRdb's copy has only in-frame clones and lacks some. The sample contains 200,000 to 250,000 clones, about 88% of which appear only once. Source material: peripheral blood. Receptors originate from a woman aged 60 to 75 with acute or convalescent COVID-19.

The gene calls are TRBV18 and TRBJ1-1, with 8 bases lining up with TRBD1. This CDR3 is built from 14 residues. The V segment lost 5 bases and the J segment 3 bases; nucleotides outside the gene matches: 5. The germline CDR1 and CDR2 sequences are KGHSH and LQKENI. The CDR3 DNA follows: TGTGCCAGCTCAGCATCGACAGGGGACACTGAAGCTTTCTTT. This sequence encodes CASSASTGDTEAFF.

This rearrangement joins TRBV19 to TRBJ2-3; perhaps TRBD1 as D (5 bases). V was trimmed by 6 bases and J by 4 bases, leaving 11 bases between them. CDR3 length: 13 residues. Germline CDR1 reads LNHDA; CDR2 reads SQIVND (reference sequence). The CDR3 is CASRKKGSDTQYF. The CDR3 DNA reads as TGTGCCAGTAGGAAGAAGGGGTCAGATACGCAGTATTTT.

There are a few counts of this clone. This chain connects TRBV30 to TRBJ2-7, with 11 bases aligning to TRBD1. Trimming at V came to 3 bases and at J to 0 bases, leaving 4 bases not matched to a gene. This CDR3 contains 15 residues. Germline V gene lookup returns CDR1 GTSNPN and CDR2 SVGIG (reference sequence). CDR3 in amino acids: CAWRGGTGGSYEQYF. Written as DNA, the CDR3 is TGTGCCTGGAGAGGGGGGACAGGGGGCTCCTACGAGCAGTACTTC.

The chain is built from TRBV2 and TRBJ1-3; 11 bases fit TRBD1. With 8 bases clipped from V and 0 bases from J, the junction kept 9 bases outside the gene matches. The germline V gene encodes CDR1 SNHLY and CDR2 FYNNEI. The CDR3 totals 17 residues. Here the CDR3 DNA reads TGTGCCAGCGGAGCAGCGGACAGGGGGCTCTCTGGAAACACCATATATTTT. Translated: CASGAADRGLSGNTIYF. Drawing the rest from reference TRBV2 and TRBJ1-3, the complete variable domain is EPEVTQTPSHQVTQMGQEVILRCVPISNHLYFYWYRQILGQKVEFLVSFYNNEISEKSEIFDDQFSVERPDGSNFTLKIRSTKLEDSAMYFCASGAADRGLSGNTIYFGEGSWLTVV.

The CDR3 DNA reads as TGTGCCAGCAGAGGACAGAAGAACACTGAAGCTTTCTTT. This sequence encodes CASRGQKNTEAFF. The chain recombines TRBV6-5 with TRBJ1-1, with a possible D match to TRBD1 (6 bases). The germline gives CDR1 MNHEY, CDR2 SVGAGI. This CDR3 region has 13 residues. Trimming shortened V by 6 bases and J by 1 base, and 9 bases separated the two germline ends.

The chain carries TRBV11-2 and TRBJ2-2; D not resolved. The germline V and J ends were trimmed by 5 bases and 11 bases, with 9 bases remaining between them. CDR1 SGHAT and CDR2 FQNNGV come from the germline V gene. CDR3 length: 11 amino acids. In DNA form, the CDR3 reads TGTGCCAGCAGCCAGGTATCCGAGCTGTTTTTT. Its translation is CASSQVSELFF.

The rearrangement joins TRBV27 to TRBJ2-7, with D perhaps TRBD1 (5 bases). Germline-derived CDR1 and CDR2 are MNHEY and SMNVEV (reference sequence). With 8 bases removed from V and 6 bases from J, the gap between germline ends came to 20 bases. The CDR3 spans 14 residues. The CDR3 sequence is CASRIGAVAGEQYF. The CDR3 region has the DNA TGTGCCAGCCGTATAGGGGCGGTGGCAGGCGAGCAGTACTTC.

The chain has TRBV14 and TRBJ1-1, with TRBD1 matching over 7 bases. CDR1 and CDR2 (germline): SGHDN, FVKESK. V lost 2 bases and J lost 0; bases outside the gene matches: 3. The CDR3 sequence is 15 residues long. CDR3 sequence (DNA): TGTGCCAGCAGCCAATGGGGACAGATGAACACTGAAGCTTTCTTT. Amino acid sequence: CASSQWGQMNTEAFF. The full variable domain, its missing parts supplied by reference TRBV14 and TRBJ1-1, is EAGVTQFPSHSVIEKGQTVTLRCDPISGHDNLYWYRRVMGKEIKFLLHFVKESKQDESGMPNNRFLAERTGGTYSTLKVQPAELEDSGVYFCASSQWGQMNTEAFFGQGTRLTVV.

Here the CDR3 reads CASSPPSDSPLHF. The CDR3 DNA reads as TGTGCCAGCTCACCACCCAGTGATTCACCCCTCCACTTT. This chain connects TRBV18 to TRBJ1-6; D not certain. Trimming cost V 0 bases and J 8 bases, with 5 bases left between them. This CDR3 has 13 residues. The germline V gene encodes CDR1 KGHSH and CDR2 LQKENI.

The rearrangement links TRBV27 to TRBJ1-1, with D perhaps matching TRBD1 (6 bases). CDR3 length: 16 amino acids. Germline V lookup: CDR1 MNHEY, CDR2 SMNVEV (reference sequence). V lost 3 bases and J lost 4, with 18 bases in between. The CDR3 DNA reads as TGTGCCAGCAGTTTGGGGACTGTGAGGGGGGGCACTGAAGCTTTCTTT. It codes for CASSLGTVRGGTEAFF.

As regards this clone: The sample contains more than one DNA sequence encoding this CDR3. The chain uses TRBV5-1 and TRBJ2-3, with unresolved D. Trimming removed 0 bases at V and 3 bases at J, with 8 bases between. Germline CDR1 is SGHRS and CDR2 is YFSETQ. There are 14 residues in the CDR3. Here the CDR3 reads CASSLASKTDTQYF. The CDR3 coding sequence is TGCGCCAGCAGCTTGGCCTCTAAGACAGATACGCAGTATTTT.

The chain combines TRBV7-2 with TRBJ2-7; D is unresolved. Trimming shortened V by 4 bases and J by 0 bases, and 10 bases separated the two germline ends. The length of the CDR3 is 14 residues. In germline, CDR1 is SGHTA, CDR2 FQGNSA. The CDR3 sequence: CASSSSGFSYEQYF. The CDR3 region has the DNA TGTGCCAGCAGCTCCTCGGGTTTCTCCTACGAGCAGTACTTC.

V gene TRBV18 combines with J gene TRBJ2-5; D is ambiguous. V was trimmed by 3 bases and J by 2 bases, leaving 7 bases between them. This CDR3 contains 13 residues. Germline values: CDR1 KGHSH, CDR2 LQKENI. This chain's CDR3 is CASSPRFQETQYF. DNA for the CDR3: TGTGCCAGCTCACCGAGATTTCAAGAGACCCAGTACTTC. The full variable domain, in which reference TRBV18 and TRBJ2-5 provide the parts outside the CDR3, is NAGVMQNPRHLVRRRGQEARLRCSPMKGHSHVYWYRQLPEEGLKFMVYLQKENIIDESGMPKERFSAEFPKEGPSILRIQQVVRGDSAAYFCASSPRFQETQYFGPGTRLLVL.

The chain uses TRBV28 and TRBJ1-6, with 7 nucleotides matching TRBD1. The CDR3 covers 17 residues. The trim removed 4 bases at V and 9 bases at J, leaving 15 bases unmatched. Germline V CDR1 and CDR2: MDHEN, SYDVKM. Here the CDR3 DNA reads TGTGCCAGCAGTTCTCCGGGACAGAGGTTCCTAAGTTCACCCCTCCACTTT. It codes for CASSSPGQRFLSSPLHF.

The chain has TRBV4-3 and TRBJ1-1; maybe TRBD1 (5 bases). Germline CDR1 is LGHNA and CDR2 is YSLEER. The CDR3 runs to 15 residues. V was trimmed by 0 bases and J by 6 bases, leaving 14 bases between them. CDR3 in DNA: TGCGCCAGCAGCCAAGAATGGCAGGGAAGGGCTGAAGCTTTCTTT. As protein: CASSQEWQGRAEAFF.